Shown below are 30 T cell receptor beta chains from a single sample sequenced in a study of blood T cell repertoires in COVID-19. Here immunoSEQ multiplex PCR was the method, and the copy in TCRdb shows in-frame clones only, minus some. The sample lists 200,000 to 300,000 clones; around four fifths were seen once. Specimen: peripheral blood. The receptors here all came from a woman aged 55-75 years with active or convalescent COVID-19.

This clone has just a few counts. The J gene is TRBJ2-5, the V gene TRBV5-4, with 10 bases fitting TRBD1. The junction had 6 bases not matched to a gene; V was cut back by 2 bases and J by 5 bases. CDR3 length: 15 amino acids. Per germline, CDR1 SGHNT and CDR2 YYREEE (reference sequence). The CDR3 is CASSLGTGATETQYF. The CDR3, as DNA: TGTGCCAGCAGCTTAGGGACAGGGGCTACGGAGACCCAGTACTTC.

The genes are TRBV19 and TRBJ2-3; 7 bases align to TRBD1. This CDR3 has 14 amino acids. V lost 3 bases, J lost 8 bases, and 8 bases stayed unmatched. Germline CDR1 is LNHDA and CDR2 is SQIVND (reference sequence). In DNA form, the CDR3 reads TGTGCCAGTAGTATCGGGGCAGGGGGTCCTACGCAGTATTTT. Its protein is CASSIGAGGPTQYF.

J is TRBJ2-1 and V is TRBV11-3; the D gene is possibly TRBD1 (6 bases). The CDR3 sequence is 15 residues long. Germline CDR1 reads SGHNT; CDR2 reads YENEEA. The ends were cut back, 7 bases at V and 0 bases at J, with 13 bases in the middle. Here the CDR3 DNA reads TGTGCCAGCACACCAGGGGCTGGCTCCTACAATGAGCAGTTCTTC. It specifies CASTPGAGSYNEQFF.

This chain links TRBV28 with TRBJ2-7, with 8 nucleotides matching TRBD1. Germline V gene lookup returns CDR1 MDHEN and CDR2 SYDVKM. The CDR3 consists of 13 residues. V gave up 6 bases and J gave up 2 bases; unmatched junction bases: 3. In DNA form, the CDR3 reads TGTGCCAGCAGCAGGGGGCCCCCCTACGAGCAGTACGTC. Amino acid sequence: CASSRGPPYEQYV.

V usage is TRBV18 and J usage is TRBJ1-6; no definite D call. V was cut by 5 bases and J by 6 bases, with 8 bases left in between. The CDR3 is 13 amino acids. Germline V gene lookup returns CDR1 KGHSH and CDR2 LQKENI. This CDR3 is CASSDDFNSPLHF. CDR3 bases: TGTGCCAGCTCAGACGACTTTAATTCACCCCTCCACTTT.

This chain joins TRBV5-5 and TRBJ1-2, with D possibly TRBD1 on 6 matching bases. Trimming cost V 1 base and J 9 bases, with 10 bases left between them. Per germline, CDR1 SGHKS and CDR2 YYEKEE (reference sequence). The CDR3 is 12 residues long. The CDR3 coding sequence is TGTGCCAGCAGCTTGAACAGGGACCGCTACACCTTC. Amino acid sequence: CASSLNRDRYTF.

This sequence joins TRBV21-1 and TRBJ2-7; the table's D call TRBD2 went unverified against the DNA. TRBV21-1 is noted as a pseudogene. The length of the CDR3 is 14 residues. The CDR3: CASSPGKDANEQYV. The CDR3 nucleotides read TGTGCCAGCAGCCCGGGGAAAGATGCTAACGAGCAGTACGTC.

The CDR3 coding sequence is TGCAGCGTCCACCCACAGGGGGCCGACACCGGGGAGCTGTTTTTT. Translated, it gives CSVHPQGADTGELFF. The chain couples TRBV29-1 to TRBJ2-2; 9 bases are a match to TRBD1. In germline, CDR1 is SQVTM, CDR2 ANQGSEA. The ends lost 6 bases at V and 3 bases at J; junction bases unmatched: 8. This CDR3 has 15 amino acids.

V usage is TRBV6-5 and J usage is TRBJ1-1, with D tentatively TRBD1 (6 bases). The V gene's germline CDR1 is MNHEY and CDR2 SVGAGI. The CDR3 has 16 amino acids. V was cut by 0 bases and J by 5 bases, with 16 bases left in between. As DNA, the CDR3 is TGTGCCAGCAGTTACTCTCCCGCGACAGGTCTTACTGAAGCTTTCTTT. Protein: CASSYSPATGLTEAFF.

V is TRBV5-1 and J is TRBJ2-2; possible D gene TRBD1, 5 bases. V was pared by 5 bases and J by 1 base, with 6 bases between. This CDR3 contains 13 residues. Germline CDR1 and CDR2: SGHRS and YFSETQ. This CDR3 is CASRTGNTGELFF. DNA of the CDR3: TGCGCCAGCAGAACAGGGAACACCGGGGAGCTGTTTTTT.

In this sample, this clone turned up once. V gene TRBV3-1 (or the pseudogene TRBV3-2) combines with J gene TRBJ1-3; TRBD1 aligns across 8 bases. The germline V gene has CDR1 LGHDT and CDR2 YNNKEL (reference sequence). The V and J ends lost 4 bases and 7 bases, in that order; junction bases with no gene match: 9. The length of the CDR3 is 15 residues. Written as DNA, the CDR3 is TGTGCCAGCAGCCTACAGGGGGAGCGGAGGAACACCATATATTTT. Encoded protein: CASSLQGERRNTIYF.

In its sample, this clone was seen a few times. This sequence joins TRBV18 and TRBJ2-5, with 9 positions matching TRBD1. CDR1 and CDR2 from the germline V gene are KGHSH and LQKENI. The CDR3 runs to 15 residues. V shed 5 bases, J shed 2 bases, and the junction held 6 bases outside the gene matches. The CDR3 sequence is CASSYTTGGQETQYF. CDR3 DNA: TGTGCCAGCTCATATACGACAGGGGGACAAGAGACCCAGTACTTC. Supplemented by reference TRBV18 and TRBJ2-5, the full variable domain reads NAGVMQNPRHLVRRRGQEARLRCSPMKGHSHVYWYRQLPEEGLKFMVYLQKENIIDESGMPKERFSAEFPKEGPSILRIQQVVRGDSAAYFCASSYTTGGQETQYFGPGTRLLVL.

CDR3 sequence: CASSSSAGGTEQYF. The CDR3 DNA follows: TGTGCCAGCAGCTCCTCGGCGGGAGGTACCGAGCAGTACTTC. This sequence joins TRBV3-1 (or the pseudogene TRBV3-2) and TRBJ2-7; 8 bases are shared with TRBD2. Germline loops: CDR1 LGHDT, CDR2 YNNKEL (reference sequence). V trimming: 5 bases; J trimming: 6 bases; junction bases outside the gene matches: 9. This CDR3 comprises 14 residues.

The chain couples TRBV7-5 to TRBJ2-7; TRBD2 is the table's D call and was not checked against the DNA. TRBV7-5 is labeled a pseudogene. This CDR3 has 16 amino acids. In nucleotides, the CDR3 is TGTGCCAGAAGCTTAGGTAGCGGGGGCCCCCCTTACGAGCAGTACGTC. This codes for CARSLGSGGPPYEQYV.

V gene TRBV7-6 combines with J gene TRBJ1-4; perhaps TRBD1 as D (6 bases). Looked up from germline, CDR1 is SGHVS and CDR2 is FNYEAQ. The CDR3 is made up of 16 amino acids. Trimming removed 5 bases from V and 6 bases from J, with 19 bases in between. The DNA for the CDR3 is TGTGCCAGCAGCCCCGCGTTTGGAACAGGGTATGAAAAACTGTTTTTT. Protein sequence: CASSPAFGTGYEKLFF.

This clone was observed a handful of times. DNA for the CDR3: TGTGCCAGCAGTGAAGCGGGAGGGGAAGGGGATACGCAGTATTTT. Protein sequence: CASSEAGGEGDTQYF. J is TRBJ2-3 and V is TRBV6-4; TRBD2 matches 10 bases. From germline, CDR1 is MRHNA and CDR2 SNTAGT. The CDR3 length is 15 residues. The J segment lost 6 bases and the V segment lost 3 bases, leaving 6 bases of the junction unmatched.

The chain links TRBV5-6 to TRBJ2-7; 8 nucleotides match TRBD1. Germline V gives CDR1 SGHDT, CDR2 YYEEEE. J gave up 5 bases and V 3 bases, and 10 bases lay outside the gene matches. CDR3 length: 15 residues. CDR3 region: CASSYRDRIYHEQYV. In DNA form, the CDR3 reads TGTGCCAGCAGCTATAGGGACAGGATCTACCACGAGCAGTACGTC.

For this clone: The junction departs from germline at one end; a sequencing error may be responsible. The CDR3 region is CVSSPRSHRTDTQYF. DNA for the CDR3: TGTGTCAGCAGCCCACGGTCGCATCGCACAGATACGCAGTATTTT. The rearrangement uses TRBV7-9 and TRBJ2-3; D is ambiguous. Germline-derived CDR1 and CDR2 are SEHNR and FQNEAQ (reference sequence). There are 15 residues in the CDR3.

J is TRBJ2-3 and V is TRBV29-1, with 14 bases lining up with TRBD2. The CDR3 loop spans 16 amino acids. The V gene's germline CDR1 is SQVTM and CDR2 ANQGSEA. V was pared by 3 bases and J by 6 bases, with 8 bases of the junction left unmatched. CDR3 sequence: CSVDRGLAGVGDTQYF. For the CDR3, the DNA is TGCAGCGTTGATAGGGGACTAGCGGGAGTCGGCGATACGCAGTATTTT.

The chain is built from TRBV9 and TRBJ2-1; 12 bases agree with TRBD2. Trimming cost V 4 bases and J 0 bases; bases outside gene matches: 5. The germline CDR1 and CDR2 sequences are SGDLS and YYNGEE. This CDR3 contains 17 residues. The CDR3 sequence: CASSPTSGGSSYNEQFF. The CDR3 DNA reads as TGTGCCAGCAGCCCGACTAGCGGGGGAAGCTCCTACAATGAGCAGTTCTTC.

The chain carries TRBV5-1 and TRBJ2-7, with 7 bases aligning to TRBD1. CDR1 and CDR2 from the germline V gene are SGHRS and YFSETQ. CDR3 length: 14 residues. V lost 0 bases, J lost 3 bases, and 3 bases stayed unmatched. The CDR3 DNA is TGCGCCAGCAGCTTGGCCACAGGGGTCTACGAGCAGTACTTC. Translating it yields CASSLATGVYEQYF. The full variable domain, completed using reference TRBV5-1 and TRBJ2-7, is KAGVTQTPRYLIKTRGQQVTLSCSPISGHRSVSWYQQTPGQGLQFLFEYFSETQRNKGNFPGRFSGRQFSNSRSEMNVSTLELGDSALYLCASSLATGVYEQYFGPGTRLTVT.

The chain uses TRBV6-5 and TRBJ2-1, with D tentatively TRBD2 (6 bases). This CDR3 spans 15 amino acids. The V and J ends lost 0 bases and 4 bases respectively, with 10 bases between them. From germline, CDR1 is MNHEY and CDR2 SVGAGI. The CDR3 nucleotides read TGTGCCAGCAGTTACTCGACTAGTCCATACAATGAGCAGTTCTTC. Translation: CASSYSTSPYNEQFF.

V gene TRBV5-1 combines with J gene TRBJ2-7; D is possibly TRBD1 (5 bases). Germline CDR1 SGHRS, CDR2 YFSETQ. The CDR3 extends over 14 amino acids. V was clipped by 0 bases and J by 7 bases, with 14 bases between them. Written as DNA, the CDR3 is TGCGCCAGCAGCTTGGCCGTAGGGGAAGGTGAGCAGTACGTC. Translated, it gives CASSLAVGEGEQYV.

This chain connects TRBV6-5 to TRBJ1-3, with TRBD1 matching 8 bases. The CDR3 has 16 residues. With 0 bases clipped from V and 4 bases from J, the junction kept 5 bases outside the gene matches. Germline V gives CDR1 MNHEY, CDR2 SVGAGI. CDR3 sequence reads: CASSYSIAGGGNTIYF. The CDR3 nucleotides read TGTGCCAGCAGTTACTCGATTGCAGGGGGCGGAAACACCATATATTTT.

The chain uses TRBV7-6 and TRBJ2-1; the match to TRBD2 covers 12 bases. Germline CDR1 and CDR2: SGHVS and FNYEAQ. Losses at the gene ends were 4 bases for V and 10 bases for J; bases not matched to a gene: 11. This CDR3 has 16 amino acids. The CDR3 is CASSSPTSGGLGEQFF. The CDR3 region has the DNA TGTGCCAGCAGCTCTCCGACTAGCGGGGGCCTCGGCGAGCAGTTCTTC.

This rearrangement joins TRBV3-1 (or the pseudogene TRBV3-2) to TRBJ2-1; tentative D call: TRBD2 (6 bases). V was clipped by 4 bases and J by 3 bases, with 13 bases between them. Germline assignment: CDR1 LGHDT and CDR2 YNNKEL (reference sequence). CDR3 length: 15 amino acids. The CDR3: CASSPEGGHYNEQFF. The CDR3 nucleotides are TGTGCCAGCAGCCCGGAGGGTGGGCACTACAATGAGCAGTTCTTC.

There are a few counts of this clone. The rearrangement links TRBV19 to TRBJ1-5, with 12 bases identical to TRBD1. CDR3 length: 15 amino acids. CDR1 and CDR2 (germline): LNHDA, SQIVND (reference sequence). Germline trimming cut 5 bases from V and 9 bases from J; bases unmatched to any gene: 8. CDR3 in DNA: TGTGCCAGTAGTGGGACAGGGGGCGCATCGTGGCCCCAGCATTTT. Encoded protein: CASSGTGGASWPQHF. Using reference TRBV19 and TRBJ1-5 for the parts outside the CDR3, the full variable domain is DGGITQSPKYLFRKEGQNVTLSCEQNLNHDAMYWYRQDPGQGLRLIYYSQIVNDFQKGDIAEGYSVSREKKESFPLTVTSAQKNPTAFYLCASSGTGGASWPQHFGDGTRLSIL.

This clone occurred once. V gene TRBV28 combines with J gene TRBJ2-7, with TRBD1 matching 7 bases. The germline V gene has CDR1 MDHEN and CDR2 SYDVKM. The V segment lost 6 bases and the J segment 3 bases; nucleotides outside the gene matches: 11. This CDR3 is built from 15 residues. CDR3 coding DNA: TGTGCCAGCAGCCGCGACAGGGCGATGAGCTACGAGCAGTACGTC. Its translation: CASSRDRAMSYEQYV.

This sequence joins TRBV18 and TRBJ1-1; the match to TRBD1 covers 8 bases. With V trimmed by 2 bases and J by 3 bases, 20 bases remained unmatched. The germline V gene has CDR1 KGHSH and CDR2 LQKENI. This CDR3 is built from 20 residues. The CDR3 bases are TGTGCCAGCTCACCATCGGACAGGGTTTTCCGCCGGGGCGGGGACACTGAAGCTTTCTTT. Its translation is CASSPSDRVFRRGGDTEAFF.

The rearrangement links TRBV15 to TRBJ1-6; TRBD1 is a possible D gene (5 bases). V lost 2 bases and J 12 bases, leaving 14 bases between the germline ends. Per the germline V gene, CDR1 is LNHNV and CDR2 is YYDKDF (reference sequence). The CDR3 has 14 residues. DNA for the CDR3: TGTGCCACCAGCAGACCGGGACTGCTCGAACCCCTCCACTTT. Translation: CATSRPGLLEPLHF.